A single T cell receptor (beta chain) is shown here with its context. The specificity of this receptor is unknown. No base quality information exists; no much larger clone differs at one position. These data originate in a study of cytomegalovirus exposure and HLA in healthy donors (dated by TCRdb to the late 2010s). With regard to the full study: An earlier analysis of some 550 of the donors reported 250 to 300 Gb of sequence data and 117 million unique TCR beta sequences from 190 million or so T cells. The study was designed to test whether signatures of past pathogen exposure could be identified by cataloging public T cell receptors. High-throughput TCR immunosequencing, statistical association of individual TCRs with disease status, and machine learning were combined to predict cytomegalovirus infection status. Every repertoire in the discovery cohort had been generated on one and the same sequencing platform. HLA typing covered class I and class II loci at four-digit resolution. Along with the approximately 650-subject first cohort, a separate validation cohort of 120 different subjects was used. On average, around 200,000 unique TCR beta nucleotide sequences were sequenced per donor among some 420 genotyped donors of the cohort, with 15% to 20% of those sequences being non-productive. An earlier analysis of about 620 of the donors applied high-throughput TCR beta sequencing to assess whether each TCR beta V gene segment acted as functional or pseudogenic. The number of donors typed differed by locus, with 629-630 for A, B, C, DRB1 and DQB1, roughly 520 for DQA1, approximately 580 for DPA1, and 450 to 480 for DPB1. In a later genetic analysis, genome-wide SNP genotypes for about 65% of the 666 donors were used, and that subset was treated as a discovery cohort. An early release that covered some 630 HLA-typed donors contained about 290 gigabases of sequencing data and about 84 million unique TCR sequences. The study used immunosequencing to profile the T cell repertoires of under 700 subjects and linked those repertoires to cytomegalovirus serostatus. Rather than using new phenotypic data, the later analysis identified candidate immune exposures from TCR beta sequences and from how often those sequences occurred across donors. Of the approximately 400 genotyped donors, 81% were placed in the genetic ancestry cluster associated with self-reported Caucasian donors. In a later analysis, previously published TCR beta repertoires from several hundred donors were re-analyzed and high-resolution HLA genotyping was added so that TCR occurrence patterns could be studied. Four to six DR-DQ haplotypes were handled as single units for association and clustering, since linkage in the cohort was strong. Donor age, sex, ethnicity and CMV serostatus were collected together with the repertoire data.

In total, fewer than 750 healthy bone marrow donors made up the cohort. At the time of sampling, all cohort members were nominally healthy, though unrecorded immune exposures were likely present. The donor tested CMV seronegative and was one of the 352 seronegative cohort members. Each donor provided a peripheral blood sample, and peripheral blood mononuclear cells were used for TCR beta sequencing. The Qiagen DNeasy Blood Extraction Kit was used to extract genomic DNA from the blood cell samples. V and J lose 0 bases and 0 bases, and a span of 8 bases separates them. The CDR3 sequence holds 15 residues, the cysteine and phenylalanine included. Solely the CDR3 DNA is kept, with 45 bases framed from the first base. For CDR1 and CDR2, the germline V gene lists SGHTA and FQGTGA. The paper as a whole reports these results and caveats: In vitro tests confirmed that a few of the cytomegalovirus-associated TCR beta chains recognize cytomegalovirus antigens. Linkage disequilibrium might explain the correlated functional status among segregating V segments, but an unknown experimental factor could not be excluded. When HLA alleles, especially DR and DQ, strongly co-occurred, attributing TCR associations to individual alleles was difficult. According to the authors, the approach could potentially be generalized to other disease states and immunological phenotypes. In an earlier analysis of more than 500 of the donors, most TCR beta V segments appeared in productive rearrangements about 87% or about 30% of the time, broadly matching IMGT annotations. A later genetic analysis associated a missense DCLRE1C variant with V-gene and J-gene trimming of TCR beta chains, and an independent cohort replicated the association. While some public TCRs were present in many individuals, most TCR sequences turned up only very rarely across donors. The study gave a list of over 150 TCR beta chains associated with cytomegalovirus. In a later genetic analysis, fewer N-insertions in productive TCRs were reported among donors in an Asian-associated ancestry cluster than the roughly 640-donor mean. A further reported finding was that TCR beta sequences accurately predicted the HLA-A and HLA-B alleles for most subjects in the first cohort. A group of highly shared sequence variants was considered likely to be a technical artifact of the sequencing pipeline. In a later analysis, TCR association rates were found to vary across HLA loci, with the most associated TCRs seen for DRB1 alleles and the fewest for HLA-C alleles. In a later analysis, HLA-associated TCR beta chains were found to be more clonally expanded and to have lower generation probabilities than equally common non-associated chains. The classifier was reported to diagnose cytomegalovirus status with high specificity and sensitivity in both the original cohort and the validation cohort. The cohort was sequenced for TCR beta chains only, and without alpha or paired-chain data the features that could be detected were limited. Because some donors lacked HLA typing at each locus, the association tests relied only on the typed subset. The presence/absence analyses assumed that sequencing depth was roughly uniform across donors, and that assumption may not be true. Several of the top co-occurrence clusters appeared to be linked to parvovirus B19, influenza, CMV and Epstein-Barr virus, according to a later analysis. Some IMGT-functional V segments, including TRBV6-2 and TRBV6-3, could not be told apart with the 87-base-pair reads, so those segments were excluded. At a false discovery rate of 0.05, a later analysis linked 16,000 or so TCR beta sequences to specific HLA alleles. Around 16 rarely observed V segments, including chromosome 9 orphons, were excluded from the earlier analysis of approximately 500 of the donors because counts were too low. For the cohort, immune exposure information was limited to CMV serostatus. In a later analysis, most CMV-associated TCR beta chains were found to appear HLA-restricted, with HLA associations seemingly driven largely by CMV exposure.

Library preparation used the immunoSEQ multiplex PCR assay. The multiplex PCR relied on a mix of 60 forward primers for TCR Vbeta segments and 13 reverse primers for TCR Jbeta segments. A multiplex PCR assay on genomic DNA amplified the CDR3 region of rearranged TCR beta genes. The Illumina HiSeq System was used to sequence the amplified TCR beta libraries as 87-base-pair reads. In the paper's pipeline: A later analysis counted approximately 76 million unique TCR beta chains across the 550 to 800 repertoires, and roughly 10 million of these chains were shared by at least two donors. A nearest-neighbor algorithm error-corrected the raw reads and collapsed the reads into unique sequences, merging closely related sequences to remove PCR and sequencing errors. CDR3 sequences were aligned to IMGT reference sequences to assign V, D and J gene segments. Each retained sequence needed at least a six-nucleotide match to both a V gene segment and a J gene segment. A rearrangement counted as productive if the CDR3 had no stop codons and remained in frame with V and J, and every other rearrangement counted as non-productive. CDR3 was defined according to IMGT convention as the region running from the second conserved V-encoded cysteine to the conserved J-encoded phenylalanine. Sequences without an unambiguous match to a single V gene segment were excluded from the earlier analysis of almost 600 of the donors. In an earlier analysis of approximately 500 of the donors, a V segment was called functional when productive rearrangements were above 56.7%, and segregating when the standard deviation between donors exceeded 5%. A statistical classification framework was built for diagnosing cytomegalovirus status from the catalog of TCR beta chain sequences. In a later analysis, TCR nucleotide sequences were compared against IMGT/GENE-DB human TR gene sequences so that V and J genes could be assigned. Using the TCRdist pipeline, a later analysis assigned CDR3 sequences along with most-parsimonious VDJ recombination scenarios. A later analysis defined each TCR beta chain by its CDR3 amino acid sequence plus V-gene family, and excluded reads lacking a unique V-gene family. In a later analysis, fewer than 600 highly shared, low-generation-probability nucleotide sequences were removed to address suspected cross-contamination and a sequencing artifact. In a later analysis, a clonal expansion index was calculated for each public chain from normalized within-repertoire ranks of inferred template counts. A later analysis computed generation probabilities with a VDJ recombination model fitted to out-of-frame rearrangements, and checked the results against IGoR. Hypergeometric tests were used in a later analysis to score TCR-TCR, TCR-HLA and TCR-CMV co-occurrence, with a repertoire-size bias correction applied to the TCR pairs. To estimate false discovery rates, a later analysis permuted the HLA or CMV assignments 20 times. In a later analysis, co-occurring TCRs were grouped with DBSCAN, and TCRdist sequence similarity was added when clustering was performed within HLA-allele-positive subsets. Repertoires with fewer than 30,000 or more than 120,000 public chains, plus five repertoires with anomalous nucleotide sharing, were excluded from co-occurrence clustering. What TCRdb holds here is the immuneACCESS table cut down to in-frame rearrangements. Part of the clones is not present; checked against another copy, under half of the missing clones reflect an unresolved V gene, and the others are unexplained. V and J calls and clone size are as listed in that table; D and trimming were resolved from the DNA. The sample table lists about 99,000 clones, around 82% of them with a count of one. 1.5% to 2% of the sample is taken by the ten largest.

The origin of this receptor is a woman aged 40 to 49 in good health and CMV-seronegative. What was sequenced was PBMCs. This sequence uses TRBV7-3 and TRBJ1-2, and the D gene may be TRBD1, 5 bases matching. CDR3 sequence: CASSLTGVPNYGYTF. The DNA sequence is TGTGCCAGCAGCTTAACAGGGGTCCCTAACTATGGCTACACCTTC.